This entry is about one T cell receptor beta chain. The target antigen is unknown. This sample stems from a study of T cell responses to AZD1222 COVID-19 vaccine. Study conclusions and caveats: Baseline seropositives among AZD1222 recipients totaled only 5 to 7. Across the whole spike, CD4 TCRs peaked at regions 160-218 and 743-854. Receipt of two AZD1222 doses was followed by a rise in Spike-specific TCR breadth and depth.

CDR3 length: 14 amino acids. The ends lost 7 bases at V and 8 bases at J; junction bases unmatched: 9. In germline, CDR1 is LGHNT, CDR2 FRNRAP. Profiled with immunoSEQ multiplex PCR; TCRdb holds only in-frame clones, not every one. The table lists some 130,000 clones, approximately 89% of them singletons, with 2.8% in the top ten. The sequence derives from an adult in good health. The chain joins TRBV12-5 to TRBJ1-4; 8 nucleotides match TRBD1. This specimen consisted of peripheral blood, obtained on day 0 of AZD1222 vaccination. CDR3 residues: CASARQGRGEKLFF. CDR3 nucleotides: TGTGCTAGTGCAAGACAGGGGCGAGGGGAAAAACTGTTTTTT.